This T cell receptor (beta chain) was sequenced in a study of blood T cells in healthy people across ages. It was with a sample-barcoded 5' primer and a J-beta primer mix that a second PCR of about 6 to 11 cycles was run. TCRdb used MiXCR to reprocess the 5' RACE reads, holding one entry per CDR3 protein. This table holds a few hundred thousand distinct CDR3 sequences, about 25% found once. With regard to this clonotype: What it binds is not known.

Germline CDR1 SGHRS, CDR2 YFSETQ. The CDR3 sequence is 14 residues long. Deletions cut 1 base from V and 6 bases from J, with 11 bases between. Study-wide findings and caveats: PBMCs were not sorted, which prevented a conclusive comparison of naive versus antigen-experienced cells.

This clonotype was obtained from a woman in her seventies in good health. Specimen: blood. The chain has TRBV5-1 and TRBJ2-1; TRBD1 might be the D (6 bases). CDR3 protein: CASSLTGKGNEQFF. The CDR3 DNA reads TGCGCCAGCAGCTTGACAGGGAAGGGCAATGAGCAGTTCTTC.